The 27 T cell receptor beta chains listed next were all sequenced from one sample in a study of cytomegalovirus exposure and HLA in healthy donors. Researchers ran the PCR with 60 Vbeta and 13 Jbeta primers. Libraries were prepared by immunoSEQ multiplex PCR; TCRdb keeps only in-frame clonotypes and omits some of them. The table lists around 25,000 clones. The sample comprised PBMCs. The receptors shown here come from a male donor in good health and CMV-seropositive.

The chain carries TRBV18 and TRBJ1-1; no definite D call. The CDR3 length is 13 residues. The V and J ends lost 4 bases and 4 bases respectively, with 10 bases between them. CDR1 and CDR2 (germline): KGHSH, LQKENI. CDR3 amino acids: CASSQREFTEAFF. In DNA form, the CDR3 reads TGTGCCAGCTCACAACGGGAGTTCACTGAAGCTTTCTTT.

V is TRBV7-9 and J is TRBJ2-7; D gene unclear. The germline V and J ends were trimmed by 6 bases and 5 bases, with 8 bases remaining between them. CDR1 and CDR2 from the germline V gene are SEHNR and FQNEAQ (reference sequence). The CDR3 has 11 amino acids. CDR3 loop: CASSPRDEQYF. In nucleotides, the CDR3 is TGTGCCAGCAGTCCTCGGGACGAGCAGTACTTC. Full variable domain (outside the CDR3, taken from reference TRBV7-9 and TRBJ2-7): DTGVSQNPRHKITKRGQNVTFRCDPISEHNRLYWYRQTLGQGPEFLTYFQNEAQLEKSRLLSDRFSAERPKGSFSTLEIQRTEQGDSAMYLCASSPRDEQYFGPGTRLTVT.

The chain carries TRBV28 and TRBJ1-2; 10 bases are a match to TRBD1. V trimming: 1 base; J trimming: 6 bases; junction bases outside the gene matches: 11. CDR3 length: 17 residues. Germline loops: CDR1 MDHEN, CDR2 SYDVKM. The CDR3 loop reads CASSLLWDRGPKNGYTF. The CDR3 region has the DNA TGTGCCAGCAGTTTATTATGGGACAGGGGTCCGAAAAATGGCTACACCTTC.

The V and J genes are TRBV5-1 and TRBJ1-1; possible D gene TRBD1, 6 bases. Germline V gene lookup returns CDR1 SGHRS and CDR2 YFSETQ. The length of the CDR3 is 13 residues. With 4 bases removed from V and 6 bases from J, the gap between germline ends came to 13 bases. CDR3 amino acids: CASSKDSYSEAFF. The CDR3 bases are TGCGCCAGCAGCAAGGACAGTTACTCTGAAGCTTTCTTT.

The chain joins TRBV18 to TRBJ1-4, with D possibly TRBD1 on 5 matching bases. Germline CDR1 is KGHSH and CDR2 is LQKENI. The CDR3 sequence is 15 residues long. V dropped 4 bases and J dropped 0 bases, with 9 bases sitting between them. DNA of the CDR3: TGTGCCAGCTCACTCGTACAGGCAACTAATGAAAAACTGTTTTTT. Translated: CASSLVQATNEKLFF.

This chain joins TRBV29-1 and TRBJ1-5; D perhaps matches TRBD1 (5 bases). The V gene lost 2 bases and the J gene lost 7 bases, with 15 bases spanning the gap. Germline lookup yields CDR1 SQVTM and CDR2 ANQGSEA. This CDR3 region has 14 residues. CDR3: CSVEKGRIVQPQHF. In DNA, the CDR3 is TGCAGCGTTGAAAAGGGGCGGATAGTGCAGCCCCAGCATTTT. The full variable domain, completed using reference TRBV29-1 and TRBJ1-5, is SAVISQKPSRDICQRGTSLTIQCQVDSQVTMMFWYRQQPGQSLTLIATANQGSEATYESGFVIDKFPISRPNLTFSTLTVSNMSPEDSSIYLCSVEKGRIVQPQHFGDGTRLSIL.

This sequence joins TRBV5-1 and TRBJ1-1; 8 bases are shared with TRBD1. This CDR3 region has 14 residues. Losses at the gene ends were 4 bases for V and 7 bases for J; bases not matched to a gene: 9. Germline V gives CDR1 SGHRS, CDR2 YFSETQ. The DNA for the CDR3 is TGCGCCAGCAGCAAGGACAGGGAAAGTGGTGAAGCTTTCTTT. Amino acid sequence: CASSKDRESGEAFF.

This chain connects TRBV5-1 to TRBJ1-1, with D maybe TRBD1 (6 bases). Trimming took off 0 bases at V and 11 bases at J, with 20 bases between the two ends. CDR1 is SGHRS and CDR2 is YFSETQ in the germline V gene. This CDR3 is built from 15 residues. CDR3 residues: CASSLAIGTTGPAFF. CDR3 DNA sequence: TGCGCCAGCAGCTTGGCCATCGGGACAACGGGCCCGGCTTTCTTT. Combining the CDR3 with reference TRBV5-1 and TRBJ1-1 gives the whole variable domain KAGVTQTPRYLIKTRGQQVTLSCSPISGHRSVSWYQQTPGQGLQFLFEYFSETQRNKGNFPGRFSGRQFSNSRSEMNVSTLELGDSALYLCASSLAIGTTGPAFFGQGTRLTVV.

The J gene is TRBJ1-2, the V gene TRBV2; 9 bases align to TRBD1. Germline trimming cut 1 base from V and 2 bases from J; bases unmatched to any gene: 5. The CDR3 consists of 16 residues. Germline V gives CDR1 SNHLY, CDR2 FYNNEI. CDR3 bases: TGTGCCAGCAGTGAAGAGTACAGGGGGCTGAACTATGGCTACACCTTC. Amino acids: CASSEEYRGLNYGYTF.

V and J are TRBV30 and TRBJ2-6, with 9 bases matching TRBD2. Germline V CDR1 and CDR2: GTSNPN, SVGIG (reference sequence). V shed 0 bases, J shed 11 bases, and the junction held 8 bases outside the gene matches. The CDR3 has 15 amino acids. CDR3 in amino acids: CAWSVGLAGSDVLTF. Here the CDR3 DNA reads TGTGCCTGGAGTGTCGGTCTAGCGGGATCCGACGTCCTGACTTTC.

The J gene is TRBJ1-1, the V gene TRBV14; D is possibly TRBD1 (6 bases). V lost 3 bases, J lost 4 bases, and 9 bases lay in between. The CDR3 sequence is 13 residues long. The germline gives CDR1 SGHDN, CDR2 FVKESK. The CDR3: CASSQIGGTEAFF. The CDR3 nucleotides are TGTGCCAGCAGCCAGATAGGGGGCACTGAAGCTTTCTTT.

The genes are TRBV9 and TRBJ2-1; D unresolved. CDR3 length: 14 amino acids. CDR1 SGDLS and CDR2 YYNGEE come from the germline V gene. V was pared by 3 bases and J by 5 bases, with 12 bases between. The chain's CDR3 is CASSANSINNEQFF. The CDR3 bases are TGTGCCAGCAGCGCCAACTCGATCAACAATGAGCAGTTCTTC. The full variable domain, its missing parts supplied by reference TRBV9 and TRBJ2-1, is DSGVTQTPKHLITATGQRVTLRCSPRSGDLSVYWYQQSLDQGLQFLIQYYNGEERAKGNILERFSAQQFPDLHSELNLSSLELGDSALYFCASSANSINNEQFFGPGTRLTVL.

The CDR3 nucleotides are TGTGCCAGCAGTTACTCCGAGGGCGGGAAAACTGAAGCTTTCTTT. Protein product: CASSYSEGGKTEAFF. The V call is TRBV6-5, the J call TRBJ1-1, with D hard to call. There are 15 residues in the CDR3. Looked up from germline, CDR1 is MNHEY and CDR2 is SVGAGI. V was pared by 0 bases and J by 5 bases, with 13 bases between.

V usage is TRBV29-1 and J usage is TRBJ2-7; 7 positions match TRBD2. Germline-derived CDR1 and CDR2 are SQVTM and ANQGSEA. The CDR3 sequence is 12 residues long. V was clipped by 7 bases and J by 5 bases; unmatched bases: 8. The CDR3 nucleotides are TGCAGCGGGGGGGGAGGGGATGACGAGCAGTACTTC. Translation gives CSGGGGDDEQYF.

The CDR3 coding sequence is TGTGCCAGCAGTGAAACAGGACAGGGGAGCGGTGAAGCTTTCTTT. Its translation is CASSETGQGSGEAFF. The chain links TRBV6-1 to TRBJ1-1; 9 positions match TRBD1. V lost 2 bases to trimming and J lost 7 bases; unmatched junction nucleotides: 8. The CDR3 spans 15 residues. Germline V CDR1 and CDR2: MNHNS, SASEGT.

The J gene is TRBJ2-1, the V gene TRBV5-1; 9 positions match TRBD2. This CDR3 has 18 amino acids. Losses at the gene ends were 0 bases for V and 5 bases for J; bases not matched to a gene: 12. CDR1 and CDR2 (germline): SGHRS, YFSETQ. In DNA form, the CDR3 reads TGCGCCAGCAGCTTGGGACCAGCGGGGGGAACATCCGACAATGAGCAGTTCTTC. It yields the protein CASSLGPAGGTSDNEQFF.

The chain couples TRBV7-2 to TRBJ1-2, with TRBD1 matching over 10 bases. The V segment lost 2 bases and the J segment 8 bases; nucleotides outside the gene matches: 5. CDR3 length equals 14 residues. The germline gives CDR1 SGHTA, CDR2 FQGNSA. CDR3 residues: CASSLSRTGGGYTF. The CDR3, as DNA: TGTGCCAGCAGCTTAAGTCGGACAGGGGGAGGCTACACCTTC.

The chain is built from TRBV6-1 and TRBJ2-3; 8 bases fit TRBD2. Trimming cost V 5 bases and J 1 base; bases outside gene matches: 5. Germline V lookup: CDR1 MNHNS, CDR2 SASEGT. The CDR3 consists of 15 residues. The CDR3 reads CASSRSGGGTDTQYF. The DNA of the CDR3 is TGTGCCAGCAGTCGGAGCGGGGGAGGCACAGATACGCAGTATTTT.

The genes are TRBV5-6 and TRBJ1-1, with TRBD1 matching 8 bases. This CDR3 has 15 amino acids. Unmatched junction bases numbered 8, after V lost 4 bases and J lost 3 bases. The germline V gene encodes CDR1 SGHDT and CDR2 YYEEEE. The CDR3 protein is CASSQGQDLYTEAFF. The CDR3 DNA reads TGTGCCAGCAGCCAGGGACAGGACCTATACACTGAAGCTTTCTTT. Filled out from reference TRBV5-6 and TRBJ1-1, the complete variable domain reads DAGVTQSPTHLIKTRGQQVTLRCSPKSGHDTVSWYQQALGQGPQFIFQYYEEEERQRGNFPDRFSGHQFPNYSSELNVNALLLGDSALYLCASSQGQDLYTEAFFGQGTRLTVV.

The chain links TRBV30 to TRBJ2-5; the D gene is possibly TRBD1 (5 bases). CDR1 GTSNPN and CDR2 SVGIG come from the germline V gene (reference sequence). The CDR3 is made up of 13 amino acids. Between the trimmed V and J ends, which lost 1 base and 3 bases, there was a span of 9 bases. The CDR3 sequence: CAWSDRRKETQYF. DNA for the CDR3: TGTGCCTGGAGTGACAGGAGAAAAGAGACCCAGTACTTC.

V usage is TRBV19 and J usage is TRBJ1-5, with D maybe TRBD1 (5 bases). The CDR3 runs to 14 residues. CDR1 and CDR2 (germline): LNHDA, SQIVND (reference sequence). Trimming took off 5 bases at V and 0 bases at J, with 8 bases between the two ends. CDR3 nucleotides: TGTGCCAGTAGTGGCAGGGATAGCAATCAGCCCCAGCATTTT. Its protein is CASSGRDSNQPQHF. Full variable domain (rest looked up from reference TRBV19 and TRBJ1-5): DGGITQSPKYLFRKEGQNVTLSCEQNLNHDAMYWYRQDPGQGLRLIYYSQIVNDFQKGDIAEGYSVSREKKESFPLTVTSAQKNPTAFYLCASSGRDSNQPQHFGDGTRLSIL.

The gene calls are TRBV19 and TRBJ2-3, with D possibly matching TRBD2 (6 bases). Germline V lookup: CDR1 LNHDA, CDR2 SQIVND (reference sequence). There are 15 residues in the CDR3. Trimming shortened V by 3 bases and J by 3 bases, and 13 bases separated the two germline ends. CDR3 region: CASSISGTLTDTQYF. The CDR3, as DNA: TGTGCCAGTAGTATTTCCGGGACTTTGACAGATACGCAGTATTTT.

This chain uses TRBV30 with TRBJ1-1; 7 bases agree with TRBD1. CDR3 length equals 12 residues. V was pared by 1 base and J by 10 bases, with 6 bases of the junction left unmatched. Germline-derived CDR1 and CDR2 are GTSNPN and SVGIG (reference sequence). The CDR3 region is CAWSARQGGAFF. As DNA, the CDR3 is TGTGCCTGGAGTGCCCGACAGGGAGGAGCTTTCTTT.

CDR3 coding DNA: TGCGCCAGCAGCTTGCGGGGAGCCTACGAGCAGTACTTC. This translates into CASSLRGAYEQYF. The chain combines TRBV5-1 with TRBJ2-7, with D tentatively TRBD2 (5 bases). Trimming took 1 base from V and 2 from J, leaving 7 bases between them. Germline V gene sequence: CDR1 SGHRS, CDR2 YFSETQ. This CDR3 spans 13 amino acids. The whole variable domain, remainder taken from reference TRBV5-1 and TRBJ2-7, is KAGVTQTPRYLIKTRGQQVTLSCSPISGHRSVSWYQQTPGQGLQFLFEYFSETQRNKGNFPGRFSGRQFSNSRSEMNVSTLELGDSALYLCASSLRGAYEQYFGPGTRLTVT.

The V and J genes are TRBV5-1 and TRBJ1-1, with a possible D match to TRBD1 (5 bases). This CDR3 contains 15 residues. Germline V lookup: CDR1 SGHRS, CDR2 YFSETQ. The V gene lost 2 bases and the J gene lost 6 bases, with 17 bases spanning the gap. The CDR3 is CASSFSQGRKAEAFF. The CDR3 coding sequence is TGCGCCAGCAGCTTTAGCCAGGGTAGGAAGGCTGAAGCTTTCTTT.

For the CDR3, the DNA is TGTGCCTGGAGCCGAGGACAGGGGGTTGAGCCCCAGCATTTT. Translated: CAWSRGQGVEPQHF. V usage is TRBV30 and J usage is TRBJ1-5, with 10 bases lining up with TRBD1. This CDR3 is built from 14 residues. CDR1 is GTSNPN, CDR2 SVGIG, per germline (reference sequence). Trimming removed 3 bases from V and 8 bases from J; junction bases left unmatched: 7.

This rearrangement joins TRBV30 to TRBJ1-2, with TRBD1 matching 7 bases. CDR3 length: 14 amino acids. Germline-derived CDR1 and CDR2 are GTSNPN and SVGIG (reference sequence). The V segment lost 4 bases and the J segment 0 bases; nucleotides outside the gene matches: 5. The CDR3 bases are TGTGCCTGGAACCGGGACAGTACTAACTATGGCTACACCTTC. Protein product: CAWNRDSTNYGYTF.